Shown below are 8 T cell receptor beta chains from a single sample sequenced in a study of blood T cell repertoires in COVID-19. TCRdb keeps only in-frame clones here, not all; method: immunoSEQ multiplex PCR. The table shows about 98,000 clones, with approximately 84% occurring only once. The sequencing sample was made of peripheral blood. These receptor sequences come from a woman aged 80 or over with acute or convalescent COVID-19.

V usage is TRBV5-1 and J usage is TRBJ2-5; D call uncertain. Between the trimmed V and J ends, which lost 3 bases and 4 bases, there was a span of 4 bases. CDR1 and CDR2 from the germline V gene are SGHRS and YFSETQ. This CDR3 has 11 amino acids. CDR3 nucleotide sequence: TGCGCCAGCAGCTACGGAGAGACCCAGTACTTC. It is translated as CASSYGETQYF.

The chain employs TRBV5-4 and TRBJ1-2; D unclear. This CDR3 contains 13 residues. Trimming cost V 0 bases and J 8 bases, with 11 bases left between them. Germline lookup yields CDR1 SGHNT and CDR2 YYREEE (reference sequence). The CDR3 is CASSLGRERGYTF. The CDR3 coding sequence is TGTGCCAGCAGCTTGGGGAGGGAGCGCGGCTACACCTTC.

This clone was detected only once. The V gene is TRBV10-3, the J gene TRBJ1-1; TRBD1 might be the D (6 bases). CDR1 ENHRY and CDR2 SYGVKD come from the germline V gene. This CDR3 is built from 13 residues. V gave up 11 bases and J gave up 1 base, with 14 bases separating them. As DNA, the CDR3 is TGTGCCGTCACAGGGACTTCGAACACTGAAGCTTTCTTT. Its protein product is CAVTGTSNTEAFF.

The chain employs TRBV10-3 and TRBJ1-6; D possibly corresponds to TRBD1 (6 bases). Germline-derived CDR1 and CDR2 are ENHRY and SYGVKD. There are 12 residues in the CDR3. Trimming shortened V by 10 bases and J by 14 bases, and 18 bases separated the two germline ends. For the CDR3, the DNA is TGTGCCAGTCAACAGGGCGAAGAGGCCCTCCACTTT. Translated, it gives CASQQGEEALHF.

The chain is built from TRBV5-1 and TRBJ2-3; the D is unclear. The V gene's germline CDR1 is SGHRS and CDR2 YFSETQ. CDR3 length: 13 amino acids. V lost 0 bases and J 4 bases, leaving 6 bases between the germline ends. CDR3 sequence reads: CASSLAEADTQYF. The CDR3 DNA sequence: TGCGCCAGCAGCTTGGCCGAGGCAGATACGCAGTATTTT.

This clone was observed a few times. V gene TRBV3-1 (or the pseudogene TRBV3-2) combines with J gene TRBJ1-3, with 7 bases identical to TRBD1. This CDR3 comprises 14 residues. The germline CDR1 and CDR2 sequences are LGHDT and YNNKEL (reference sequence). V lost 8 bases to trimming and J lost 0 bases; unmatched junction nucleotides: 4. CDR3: CASWDSVSGNTIYF. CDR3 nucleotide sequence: TGTGCCAGCTGGGACAGCGTCTCTGGAAACACCATATATTTT.

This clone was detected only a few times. CDR3 region: CASSFPAGKNTGELFF. The CDR3 nucleotides are TGCGCCAGCAGCTTTCCGGCAGGGAAGAACACCGGGGAGCTGTTTTTT. The V gene is TRBV5-1, the J gene TRBJ2-2; the D gene is possibly TRBD1 (5 bases). V was trimmed by 2 bases and J by 1 base, leaving 12 bases between them. The CDR3 consists of 16 residues. The germline gives CDR1 SGHRS, CDR2 YFSETQ.

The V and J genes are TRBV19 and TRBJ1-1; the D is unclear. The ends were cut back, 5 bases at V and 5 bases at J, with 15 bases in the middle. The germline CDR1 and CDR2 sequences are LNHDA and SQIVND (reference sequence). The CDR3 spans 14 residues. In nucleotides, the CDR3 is TGTGCCAGTAGTCCGCGGGAGGGTGGGACTGAAGCTTTCTTT. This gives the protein CASSPREGGTEAFF.